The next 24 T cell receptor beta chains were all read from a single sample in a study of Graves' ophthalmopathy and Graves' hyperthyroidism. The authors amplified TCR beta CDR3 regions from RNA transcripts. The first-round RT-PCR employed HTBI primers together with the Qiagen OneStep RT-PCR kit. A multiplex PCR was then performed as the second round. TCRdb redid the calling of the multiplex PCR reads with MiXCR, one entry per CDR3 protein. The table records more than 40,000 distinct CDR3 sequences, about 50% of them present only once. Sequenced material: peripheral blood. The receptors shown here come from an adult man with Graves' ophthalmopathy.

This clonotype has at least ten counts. CDR3 sequence: CASRPPSGSRGGELFF. The CDR3 DNA sequence: TGCGCCAGCAGGCCTCCTAGCGGGAGTCGAGGCGGGGAGCTGTTTTTT. The gene calls are TRBV4-1 and TRBJ2-2; 10 bases map to TRBD2. The germline gives CDR1 MGHRA, CDR2 YSYEKL. V trimming: 6 bases; J trimming: 7 bases; junction bases outside the gene matches: 11. This CDR3 region has 16 residues.

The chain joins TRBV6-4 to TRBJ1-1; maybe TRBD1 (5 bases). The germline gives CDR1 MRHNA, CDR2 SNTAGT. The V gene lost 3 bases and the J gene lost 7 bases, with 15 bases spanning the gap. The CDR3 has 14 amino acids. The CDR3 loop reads CASSETVGDIEAFF. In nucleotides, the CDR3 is TGTGCCAGCAGTGAGACAGTGGGTGACATTGAAGCTTTCTTT.

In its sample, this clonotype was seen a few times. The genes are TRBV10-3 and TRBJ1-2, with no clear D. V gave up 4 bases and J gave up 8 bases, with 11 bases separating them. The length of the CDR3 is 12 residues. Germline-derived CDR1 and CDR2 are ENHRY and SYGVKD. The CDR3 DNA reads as TGTGCCATCAGTGGCGGGGAGGAGGGCTACACCTTC. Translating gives CAISGGEEGYTF.

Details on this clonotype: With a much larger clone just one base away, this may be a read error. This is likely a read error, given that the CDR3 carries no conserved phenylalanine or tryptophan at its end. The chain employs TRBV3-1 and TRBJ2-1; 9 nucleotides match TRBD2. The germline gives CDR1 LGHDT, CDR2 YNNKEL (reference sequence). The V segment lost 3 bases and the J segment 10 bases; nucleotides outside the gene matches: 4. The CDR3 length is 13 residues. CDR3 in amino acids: CASSHLSGGEQFC. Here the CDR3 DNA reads TGTGCCAGCAGCCACCTTAGCGGGGGAGAGCAGTTCTGC.

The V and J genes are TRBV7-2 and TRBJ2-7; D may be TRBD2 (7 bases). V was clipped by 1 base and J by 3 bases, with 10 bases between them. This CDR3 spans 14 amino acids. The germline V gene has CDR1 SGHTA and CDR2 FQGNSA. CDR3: CASSLGGGGYEQYF. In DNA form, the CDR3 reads TGTGCCAGCAGCTTAGGGGGGGGCGGCTACGAGCAGTACTTC.

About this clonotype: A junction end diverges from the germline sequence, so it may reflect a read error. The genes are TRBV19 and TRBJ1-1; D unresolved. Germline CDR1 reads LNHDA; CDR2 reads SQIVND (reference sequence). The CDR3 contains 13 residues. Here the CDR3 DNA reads TGTGCCAGTAATGATAACAGCGGCACTGAAGCTTCCTTT. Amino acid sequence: CASNDNSGTEASF.

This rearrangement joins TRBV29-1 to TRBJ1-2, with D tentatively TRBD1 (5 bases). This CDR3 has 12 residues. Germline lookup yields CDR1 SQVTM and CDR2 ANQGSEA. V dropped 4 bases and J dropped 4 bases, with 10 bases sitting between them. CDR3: CSVARGIYGYTF. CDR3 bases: TGCAGCGTTGCGCGGGGGATCTATGGCTACACCTTC.

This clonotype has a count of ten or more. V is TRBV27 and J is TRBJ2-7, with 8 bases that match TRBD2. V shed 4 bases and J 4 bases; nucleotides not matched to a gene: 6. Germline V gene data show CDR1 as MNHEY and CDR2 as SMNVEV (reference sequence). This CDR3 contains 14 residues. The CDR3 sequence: CASSWSGGGYEQYF. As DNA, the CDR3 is TGTGCCAGCAGTTGGTCGGGAGGGGGATACGAGCAGTACTTC.

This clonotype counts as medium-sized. The CDR3 region has the DNA TGCAGCGTGGAGGCGGCTATATACAATGAGCAGTTCTTC. It translates to CSVEAAIYNEQFF. The rearrangement links TRBV29-1 to TRBJ2-1, with a possible D match to TRBD2 (5 bases). Trimming pared 6 bases from V and 4 bases from J, leaving 13 bases between. This CDR3 is built from 13 residues. CDR1 is SQVTM, CDR2 ANQGSEA, per germline.

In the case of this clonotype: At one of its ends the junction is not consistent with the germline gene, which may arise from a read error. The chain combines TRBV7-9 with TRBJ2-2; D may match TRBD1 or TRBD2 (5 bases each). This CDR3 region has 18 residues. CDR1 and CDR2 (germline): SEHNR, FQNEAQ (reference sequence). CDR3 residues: CASSFGTTHSGNTGEPFF. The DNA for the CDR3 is TGTGCCAGCAGCTTTGGGACGACGCACTCTGGAAACACCGGGGAGCCGTTTTTT.

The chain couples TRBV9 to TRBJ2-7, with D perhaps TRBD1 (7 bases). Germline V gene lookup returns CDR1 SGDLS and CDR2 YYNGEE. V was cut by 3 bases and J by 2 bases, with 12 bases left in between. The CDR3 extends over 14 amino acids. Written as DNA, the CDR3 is TGTGCCAGCAGCGCAGGGGGGTTAACCTACGAGCAGTACTTC. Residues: CASSAGGLTYEQYF.

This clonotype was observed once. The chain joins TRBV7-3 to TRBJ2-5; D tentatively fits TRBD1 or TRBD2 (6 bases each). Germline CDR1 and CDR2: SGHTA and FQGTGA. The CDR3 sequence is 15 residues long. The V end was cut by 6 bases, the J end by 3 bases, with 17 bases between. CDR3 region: CASSPGGGFEETQYF. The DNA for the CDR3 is TGTGCCAGCAGTCCTGGAGGGGGGTTTGAAGAGACCCAGTACTTC.

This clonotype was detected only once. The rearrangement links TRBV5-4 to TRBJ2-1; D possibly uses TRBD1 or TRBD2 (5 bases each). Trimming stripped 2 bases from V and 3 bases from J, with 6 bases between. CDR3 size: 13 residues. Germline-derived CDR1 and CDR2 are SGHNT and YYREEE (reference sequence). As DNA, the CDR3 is TGTGCCAGCAGCTTTGGGGGCTACAATGAGCAGTTCTTC. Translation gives CASSFGGYNEQFF.

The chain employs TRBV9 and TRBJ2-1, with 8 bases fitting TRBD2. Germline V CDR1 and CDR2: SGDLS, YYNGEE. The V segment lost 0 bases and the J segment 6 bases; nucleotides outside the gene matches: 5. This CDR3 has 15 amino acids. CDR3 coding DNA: TGTGCCAGCAGCGTAGCGGGGGGGAACCCCAATGAGCAGTTCTTC. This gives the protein CASSVAGGNPNEQFF. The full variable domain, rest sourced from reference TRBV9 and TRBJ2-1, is DSGVTQTPKHLITATGQRVTLRCSPRSGDLSVYWYQQSLDQGLQFLIQYYNGEERAKGNILERFSAQQFPDLHSELNLSSLELGDSALYFCASSVAGGNPNEQFFGPGTRLTVL.

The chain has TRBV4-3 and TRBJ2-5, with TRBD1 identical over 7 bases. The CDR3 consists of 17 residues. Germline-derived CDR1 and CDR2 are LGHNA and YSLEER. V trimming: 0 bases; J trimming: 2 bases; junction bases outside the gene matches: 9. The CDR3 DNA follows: TGCGCCAGCAGCCAAGACGCGCCGGGACAGCTACAAGAGACCCAGTACTTC. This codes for CASSQDAPGQLQETQYF.

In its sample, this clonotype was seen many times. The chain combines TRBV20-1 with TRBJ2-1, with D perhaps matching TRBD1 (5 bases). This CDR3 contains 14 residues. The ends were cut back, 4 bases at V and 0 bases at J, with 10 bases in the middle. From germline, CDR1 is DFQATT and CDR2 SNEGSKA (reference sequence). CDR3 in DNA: TGCAGTGCTAAGGGGTGGCCCTCCTACAATGAGCAGTTCTTC. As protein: CSAKGWPSYNEQFF.

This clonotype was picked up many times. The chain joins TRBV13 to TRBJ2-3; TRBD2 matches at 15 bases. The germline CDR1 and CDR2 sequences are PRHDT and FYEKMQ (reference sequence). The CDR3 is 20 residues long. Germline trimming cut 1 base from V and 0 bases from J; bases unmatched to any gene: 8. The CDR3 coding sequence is TGTGCCAGCAGCTTAGACCGGTTGGGACTAGCGGGAGGAAGCACAGATACGCAGTATTTT. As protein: CASSLDRLGLAGGSTDTQYF.

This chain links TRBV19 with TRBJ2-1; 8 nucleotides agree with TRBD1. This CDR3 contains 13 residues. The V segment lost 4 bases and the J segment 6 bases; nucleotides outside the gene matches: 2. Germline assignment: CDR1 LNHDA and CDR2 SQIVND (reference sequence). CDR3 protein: CASSRTGINEQFF. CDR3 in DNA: TGTGCCAGTAGTAGGACAGGGATCAATGAGCAGTTCTTC.

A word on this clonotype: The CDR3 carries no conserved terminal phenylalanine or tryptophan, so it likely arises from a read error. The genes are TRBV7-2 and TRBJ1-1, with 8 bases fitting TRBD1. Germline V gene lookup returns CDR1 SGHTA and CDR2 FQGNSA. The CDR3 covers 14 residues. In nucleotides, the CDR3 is TGTGCCAGCAGCCTGAGGACAGGGAACACTGAGGCTTTCCTT. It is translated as CASSLRTGNTEAFL.

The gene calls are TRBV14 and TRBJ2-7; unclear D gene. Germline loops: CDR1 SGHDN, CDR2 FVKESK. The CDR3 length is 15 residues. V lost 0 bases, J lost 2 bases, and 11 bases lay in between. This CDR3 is CASSQDRSGAYEQYF. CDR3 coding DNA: TGTGCCAGCAGCCAAGACAGGTCGGGCGCCTACGAGCAGTACTTC.

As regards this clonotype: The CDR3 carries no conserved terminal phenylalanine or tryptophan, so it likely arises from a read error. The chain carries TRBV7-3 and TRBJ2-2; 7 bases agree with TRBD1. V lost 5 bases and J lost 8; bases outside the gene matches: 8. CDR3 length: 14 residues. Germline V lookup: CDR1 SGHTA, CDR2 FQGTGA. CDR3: CASSIKQGTGELFL. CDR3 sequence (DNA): TGTGCCAGCAGCATAAAACAGGGGACGGGGGAGCTGTTTTTG.

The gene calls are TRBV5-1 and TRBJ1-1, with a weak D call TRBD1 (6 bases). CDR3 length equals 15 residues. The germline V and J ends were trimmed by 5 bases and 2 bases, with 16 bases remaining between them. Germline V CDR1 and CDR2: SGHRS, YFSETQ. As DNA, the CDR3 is TGCGCCAGCAGGATAACAGGGACTGGAAACACTGAAGCTTTCTTT. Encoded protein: CASRITGTGNTEAFF.

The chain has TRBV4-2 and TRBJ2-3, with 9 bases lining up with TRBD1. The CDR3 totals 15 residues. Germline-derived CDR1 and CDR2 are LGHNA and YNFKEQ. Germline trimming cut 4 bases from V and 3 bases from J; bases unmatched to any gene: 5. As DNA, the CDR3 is TGTGCCAGCAGCCCCGGGACAGGGAGGACAGATACGCAGTATTTT. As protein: CASSPGTGRTDTQYF.

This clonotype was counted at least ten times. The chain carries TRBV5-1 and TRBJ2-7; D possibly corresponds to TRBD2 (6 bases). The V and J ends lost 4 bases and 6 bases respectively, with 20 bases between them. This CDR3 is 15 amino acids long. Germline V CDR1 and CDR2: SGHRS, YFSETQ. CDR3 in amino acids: CASSVHGGDLGEQYF. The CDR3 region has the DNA TGCGCCAGCAGCGTGCATGGAGGGGACTTAGGCGAGCAGTACTTC.